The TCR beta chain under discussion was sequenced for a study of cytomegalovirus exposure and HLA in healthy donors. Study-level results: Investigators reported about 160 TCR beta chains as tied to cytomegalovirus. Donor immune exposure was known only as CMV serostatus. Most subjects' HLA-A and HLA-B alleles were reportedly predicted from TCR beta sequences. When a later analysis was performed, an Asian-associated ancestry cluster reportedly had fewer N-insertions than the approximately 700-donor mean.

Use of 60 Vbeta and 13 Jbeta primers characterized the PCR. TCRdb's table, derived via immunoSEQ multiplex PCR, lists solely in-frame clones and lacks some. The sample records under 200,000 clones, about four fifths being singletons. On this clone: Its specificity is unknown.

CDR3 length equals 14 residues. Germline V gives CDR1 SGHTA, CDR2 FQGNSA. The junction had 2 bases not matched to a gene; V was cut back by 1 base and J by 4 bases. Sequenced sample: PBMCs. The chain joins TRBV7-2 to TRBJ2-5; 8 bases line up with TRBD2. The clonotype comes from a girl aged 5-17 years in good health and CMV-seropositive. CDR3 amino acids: CASSLVAGGETQYF. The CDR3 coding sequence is TGTGCCAGCAGCTTAGTTGCGGGGGGAGAGACCCAGTACTTC.